This T cell receptor (beta chain) is drawn from a study of CD8+ T cells in alopecia areata. Study conclusions and caveats: Clonality in lesional scalp, especially alopecia totalis/universalis, exceeded that of normal scalp. In scalp samples, resident alphabeta T cells of normal skin are also sequenced. The study found TCR sharing across patients less clear than in mice, possibly for HLA reasons.

The researchers isolated CD4+ and CD8+ T cells from PBMCs by sorting. For this clone: Its antigen is unidentified.

Germline values: CDR1 MGHRA, CDR2 YSYEKL. V gave up 2 bases and J gave up 2 bases, with 12 bases separating them. This CDR3 is 15 amino acids long. The sequencing template was cDNA reverse transcribed from extracted RNA. Using immunoSEQ multiplex PCR, the repertoire was profiled, and TCRdb retains in-frame clones only, with some absent. In the table there are approximately 150,000 clones, more than 55% of which are singletons. The sample was CD8+ T cells sorted from blood. The origin of this receptor is a human donor in good health. The chain carries TRBV4-1 and TRBJ1-1; a weak D match, TRBD1 (5 bases). CDR3 residues: CASSQLLGANTEAFF. The CDR3 nucleotides are TGCGCCAGCAGCCAACTACTAGGGGCAAACACTGAAGCTTTCTTT.